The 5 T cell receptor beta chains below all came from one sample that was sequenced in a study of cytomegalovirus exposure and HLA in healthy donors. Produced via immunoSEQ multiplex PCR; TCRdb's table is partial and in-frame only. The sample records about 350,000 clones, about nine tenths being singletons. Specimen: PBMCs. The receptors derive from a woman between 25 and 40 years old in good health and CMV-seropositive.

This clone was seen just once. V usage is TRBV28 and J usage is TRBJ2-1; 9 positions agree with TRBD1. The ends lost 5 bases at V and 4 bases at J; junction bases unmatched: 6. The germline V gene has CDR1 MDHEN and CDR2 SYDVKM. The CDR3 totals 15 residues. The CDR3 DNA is TGTGCCAGCAGTACGACAGGGGGTGGGTACAATGAGCAGTTCTTC. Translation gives CASSTTGGGYNEQFF. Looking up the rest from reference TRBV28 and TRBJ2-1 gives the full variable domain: DVKVTQSSRYLVKRTGEKVFLECVQDMDHENMFWYRQDPGLGLRLIYFSYDVKMKEKGDIPEGYSVSREKKERFSLILESASTNQTSMYLCASSTTGGGYNEQFFGPGTRLTVL.

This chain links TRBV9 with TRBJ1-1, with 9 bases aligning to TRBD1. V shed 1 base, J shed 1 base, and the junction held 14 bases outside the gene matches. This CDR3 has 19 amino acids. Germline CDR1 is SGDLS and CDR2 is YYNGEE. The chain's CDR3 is CASSVNKEREQGANTEAFF. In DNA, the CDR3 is TGTGCCAGCAGCGTAAATAAAGAGAGGGAACAGGGGGCGAACACTGAAGCTTTCTTT.

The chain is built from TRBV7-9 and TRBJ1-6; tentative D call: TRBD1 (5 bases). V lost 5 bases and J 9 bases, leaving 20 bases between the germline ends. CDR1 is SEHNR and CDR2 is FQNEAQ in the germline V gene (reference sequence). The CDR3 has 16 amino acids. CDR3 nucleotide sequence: TGTGCCAGCAGCCAAAATAACAGGCTATGGAGTTCACCCCTCCACTTT. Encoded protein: CASSQNNRLWSSPLHF.

The chain's CDR3 is CASNKPGLVGNEQFF. CDR3 sequence (DNA): TGTGCCAGCAACAAACCGGGACTAGTGGGCAATGAGCAGTTCTTC. V gene TRBV27 combines with J gene TRBJ2-1, with 8 nucleotides matching TRBD2. CDR1 and CDR2 from the germline V gene are MNHEY and SMNVEV (reference sequence). CDR3 length: 15 amino acids. V dropped 7 bases and J dropped 6; count of bases not matched to a gene: 11.

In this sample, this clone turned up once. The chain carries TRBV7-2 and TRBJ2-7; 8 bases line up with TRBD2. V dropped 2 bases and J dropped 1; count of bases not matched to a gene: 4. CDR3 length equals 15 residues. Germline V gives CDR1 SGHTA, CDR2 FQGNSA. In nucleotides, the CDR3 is TGTGCCAGCAGCTTATTTAGCGGGGCGTCCTACGAGCAGTACTTC. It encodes CASSLFSGASYEQYF.